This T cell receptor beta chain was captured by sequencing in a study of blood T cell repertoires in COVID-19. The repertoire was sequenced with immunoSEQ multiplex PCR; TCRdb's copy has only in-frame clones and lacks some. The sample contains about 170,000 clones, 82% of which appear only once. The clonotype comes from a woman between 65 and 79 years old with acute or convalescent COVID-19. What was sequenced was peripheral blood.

CDR3 loop: CASSPREASEKLFF. The DNA for the CDR3 is TGTGCCAGCTCACCACGTGAGGCCAGCGAAAAACTGTTTTTT. The chain uses TRBV18 and TRBJ1-4; the D is unclear. The CDR3 covers 14 residues. Germline loops: CDR1 KGHSH, CDR2 LQKENI. Trimming shortened V by 1 base and J by 8 bases, and 11 bases separated the two germline ends.